The 29 T cell receptor beta chains presented below share a single source sample, sequenced in a study of monozygotic twins with inflammatory bowel disease. TCRdb reprocessed the 5' RACE reads, with one entry per CDR3 protein and no DNA. Its table lists 300,000 to 350,000 distinct CDR3 sequences. The sequenced material came from blood. These receptors were collected from a human donor with ulcerative colitis or Crohn's disease, or a healthy co-twin of an affected twin (not recorded which).

V usage is TRBV5-1 and J usage is TRBJ2-3; the D call of TRBD2 rests on TCRdb alone, since no DNA is present to check it. The CDR3 length is 15 residues. Germline V CDR1 and CDR2: SGHRS, YFSETQ. CDR3: CASSFSGRGTDTQYF.

The CDR3 loop reads CASSQDFGTGMYEQYF. The rearrangement joins TRBV3-1 to TRBJ2-7; TCRdb outputs TRBD1, but without DNA this stays unchecked. Germline V gene data show CDR1 as LGHDT and CDR2 as YNNKEL (reference sequence). CDR3 length: 16 residues.

The chain recombines TRBV20-1 with TRBJ2-1; TCRdb lists TRBD2, though no DNA is available to test this call. Germline lookup yields CDR1 DFQATT and CDR2 SNEGSKA (reference sequence). The CDR3 sequence is 16 residues long. The CDR3 protein is CSASQAGGTIHNEQFF.

This chain joins TRBV6-1 and TRBJ1-1. Germline CDR1 and CDR2: MNHNS and SASEGT. The CDR3 totals 16 residues. The CDR3 reads CASSSFRGGALTEAFF.

CDR3 loop: CSAQRASSYNSPLHF. V usage is TRBV20-1 and J usage is TRBJ1-6. CDR3 length: 15 residues. Per the germline V gene, CDR1 is DFQATT and CDR2 is SNEGSKA (reference sequence).

The genes are TRBV5-4 and TRBJ2-1. This CDR3 contains 16 residues. Germline CDR1 and CDR2: SGHNT and YYREEE (reference sequence). The CDR3 loop is CASSSGLTSGDNEQFF.

The chain joins TRBV7-9 to TRBJ2-7; TCRdb picks TRBD2, but there is no DNA to check that call. Germline-derived CDR1 and CDR2 are SEHNR and FQNEAQ (reference sequence). CDR3 length: 15 residues. CDR3 amino acids: CASSFLAGVDYEQYF.

The chain combines TRBV6-2 or TRBV6-3 with TRBJ2-7; TCRdb picks TRBD1, but there is no DNA to check that call. Germline V CDR1 and CDR2: MNHEY, SVGEGT. The CDR3 is made up of 15 amino acids. CDR3: CASSYPGQGEYEQYF.

The chain combines TRBV12-3 or TRBV12-4 with TRBJ2-1. The CDR3 length is 15 residues. The CDR3 region is CASSPTVSSYNEQFF.

The genes are TRBV7-2 and TRBJ1-1. The CDR3 totals 15 residues. The germline gives CDR1 SGHTA, CDR2 FQGNSA. The CDR3 loop reads CASSLRSVPNTEAFF.

The CDR3 region is CASSQSGGGTGELFF. The rearrangement uses TRBV12-3 or TRBV12-4 and TRBJ2-2; TCRdb outputs TRBD2, but without DNA this stays unchecked. The CDR3 runs to 15 residues.

The chain couples TRBV5-4 to TRBJ2-7; the D call of TRBD1 rests on TCRdb alone, since no DNA is present to check it. In germline, CDR1 is SGHNT, CDR2 YYREEE (reference sequence). This CDR3 has 13 residues. The CDR3 loop is CASRSRDSYEQYF.

This chain joins TRBV2 and TRBJ1-5; TCRdb designates TRBD1, a call that cannot be tested without DNA. Germline values: CDR1 SNHLY, CDR2 FYNNEI. This CDR3 is 16 amino acids long. This CDR3 reads CASRIPTGNSNQPQHF.

The J gene is TRBJ1-4, the V gene TRBV7-2. CDR3 length: 14 amino acids. From germline, CDR1 is SGHTA and CDR2 FQGNSA. The CDR3 is CASSLVGSREKLFF. Full variable domain (rest looked up from reference TRBV7-2 and TRBJ1-4): GAGVSQSPSNKVTEKGKDVELRCDPISGHTALYWYRQSLGQGLEFLIYFQGNSAPDKSGLPSDRFSAERTGGSVSTLTIQRTQQEDSAVYLCASSLVGSREKLFFGSGTQLSVL.

The CDR3 protein is CSARAGTSGGTWNEQFF. The chain joins TRBV20-1 to TRBJ2-1; without DNA, the TCRdb call of TRBD2 cannot be checked. The CDR3 length is 17 residues. Germline V gives CDR1 DFQATT, CDR2 SNEGSKA (reference sequence).

The V gene is TRBV30, the J gene TRBJ2-7; absent DNA, TCRdb's TRBD1 call cannot be checked. This CDR3 is built from 14 residues. Germline V CDR1 and CDR2: GTSNPN, SVGIG (reference sequence). CDR3 amino acids: CAWRKQGGGYEQYF.

The chain couples TRBV21-1 to TRBJ2-7; there is no DNA to check the TCRdb D call of TRBD1. TRBV21-1 counts as a pseudogene. The CDR3 loop spans 16 amino acids. This chain's CDR3 is CASSKVPPLRYYEQYF.

This chain links TRBV5-1 with TRBJ1-2; TCRdb indicates TRBD1, and absent DNA this call remains unverified. This CDR3 is 13 amino acids long. The germline gives CDR1 SGHRS, CDR2 YFSETQ. The CDR3 loop reads CASSLEGDYGYTF.

This chain uses TRBV5-1 with TRBJ2-5; the D call of TRBD2 rests on TCRdb alone, since no DNA is present to check it. This CDR3 is built from 15 residues. From germline, CDR1 is SGHRS and CDR2 YFSETQ. CDR3 in amino acids: CASGRDSQIVETQYF.

This sequence joins TRBV5-1 and TRBJ2-7; TCRdb picks TRBD1, but there is no DNA to check that call. The germline V gene encodes CDR1 SGHRS and CDR2 YFSETQ. CDR3 size: 15 residues. The CDR3: CASSLDRLDKDEQYF.

This chain connects TRBV10-3 to TRBJ1-1; TCRdb's D call of TRBD1 is untestable without DNA. The CDR3 sequence is 14 residues long. Germline CDR1 ENHRY, CDR2 SYGVKD. The CDR3 reads CAINRGQWNTEAFF.

The V gene is TRBV28, the J gene TRBJ1-5. The CDR3 covers 13 residues. Germline loops: CDR1 MDHEN, CDR2 SYDVKM. Here the CDR3 reads CASSMGMGQPQHF.

The chain combines TRBV10-3 with TRBJ2-5; the D call of TRBD1 rests on TCRdb alone, since no DNA is present to check it. CDR1 is ENHRY and CDR2 is SYGVKD in the germline V gene. The CDR3 contains 13 residues. The chain's CDR3 is CAIRQGPGETQYF.

The chain is built from TRBV20-1 and TRBJ2-1; the TCRdb call, TRBD2, lacks DNA for checking. The CDR3 runs to 16 residues. Looked up from germline, CDR1 is DFQATT and CDR2 is SNEGSKA (reference sequence). The CDR3 sequence: CSAGAQLRTIGDEQFF.

The V and J genes are TRBV7-9 and TRBJ1-1. The V gene's germline CDR1 is SEHNR and CDR2 FQNEAQ (reference sequence). The CDR3 sequence is 15 residues long. CDR3 region: CASSPKTAADTEAFF.

The genes are TRBV7-3 and TRBJ2-1; checking the TCRdb D call of TRBD2 is not possible without DNA. Germline V CDR1 and CDR2: SGHTA, FQGTGA. This CDR3 has 17 residues. Here the CDR3 reads CASSLNPTSGTHDEQFF.

J is TRBJ2-3 and V is TRBV28; as DNA is missing, the TRBD1 call by TCRdb cannot be tested. The germline gives CDR1 MDHEN, CDR2 SYDVKM. The CDR3 is 15 residues long. CDR3 residues: CASSLLQGQTDTQYF.

The chain is built from TRBV5-1 and TRBJ2-1; TCRdb's D call of TRBD2 is untestable without DNA. Germline lookup yields CDR1 SGHRS and CDR2 YFSETQ. The CDR3 spans 15 residues. CDR3 in amino acids: CASSLVSGSFNEQFF.

V and J are TRBV4-3 and TRBJ1-2; TCRdb outputs TRBD1, but without DNA this stays unchecked. Per the germline V gene, CDR1 is LGHNA and CDR2 is YSLEER. The CDR3 consists of 13 residues. CDR3 residues: CASSQETGYGYTF.